The rows below give T cell receptor beta chains drawn from one sample of a study of blood T cells in healthy people across ages. TCRdb independently ran MiXCR on the 5' RACE reads; one entry per CDR3 protein. Seen here are 750,000 to 850,000 distinct CDR3 sequences, 20% to 25% observed once, and the top ten hold 3% to 4.5%. This same sample was also taken into another study, of T cells of mothers and their children.

Sequenced sample: blood. These receptor sequences come from a boy under 18 in good health. The CDR3 runs from the conserved cysteine through the conserved F or W. The D gene is left open where the match is weak. Expanded clones get a size class; other rows say once, few or many, or leave the size out.

TRBJ1-4 - - TRBV6-6 CASSRTGIDEKLFF TGTGCCAGCAGTCGTACAGGGATTGATGAAAAACTGTTTTTT
TRBJ2-1 - TRBD2 TRBV10-3 CAIGSSGRGSYNEQFF TGTGCCATCGGCAGTAGCGGGAGGGGGTCCTACAATGAGCAGTTCTTC
TRBJ1-1 - - TRBV3-1 CASSQDWRAGSLNTEAFF TGTGCCAGCAGCCAAGATTGGCGGGCAGGGTCTCTCAACACTGAAGCTTTCTTT
TRBJ1-4 many TRBD1 TRBV7-6 CASSPGGTGANEKLFF TGTGCCAGCAGCCCCGGGGGGACAGGGGCTAATGAAAAACTGTTTTTT
TRBJ2-5 few TRBD1 TRBV29-1 CSATTGVSETQYF TGCAGCGCCACAACAGGGGTCTCGGAGACCCAGTACTTC
TRBJ1-1 - - TRBV6-2/TRBV6-3 CASSYPVTGQNTEAFF TGTGCCAGCAGTTACCCGGTAACAGGGCAGAACACTGAAGCTTTCTTT
TRBJ2-5 - - TRBV29-1 CSVERDGAETQYF TGCAGCGTTGAGCGGGATGGCGCAGAGACCCAGTACTTC
TRBJ2-1 - - TRBV7-6 CASSSHEGKEIWEQFF TGTGCCAGCAGCTCCCATGAGGGGAAAGAGATTTGGGAGCAGTTCTTC
TRBJ1-2 - - TRBV4-1 CASSPRRQVRGYTF TGCGCCAGCAGCCCACGACGACAGGTCAGAGGCTACACCTTC
TRBJ2-7 few - TRBV4-1 CASMNPEQYF TGCGCCAGCATGAACCCCGAGCAGTACTTC
TRBJ1-1 - - TRBV7-2 CASGLWEGGTEAFF TGTGCCAGCGGCTTATGGGAGGGGGGCACTGAAGCTTTCTTT
TRBJ2-3 few - TRBV5-6 CASSLELASTDTQYF TGTGCCAGCAGCTTGGAACTAGCCAGCACAGATACGCAGTATTTT
TRBJ2-5 - TRBD2 TRBV27 CASSGLGMEETQYF TGTGCCAGCAGCGGACTAGGAATGGAGGAGACCCAGTACTTC
TRBJ2-3 - - TRBV29-1 CSVGAGQSTDTQYF TGCAGCGTGGGTGCGGGACAGAGCACAGATACGCAGTATTTT
TRBJ2-3 many TRBD2 TRBV11-2 CASSQIVIAGVRDTQYF TGTGCCAGCAGCCAAATCGTGATAGCGGGAGTCCGGGATACGCAGTATTTT
TRBJ2-1 few - TRBV5-6 CASSQDREEQFF TGTGCCAGCAGCCAGGACAGAGAGGAGCAATTCTTC
TRBJ1-1 many - TRBV5-1 CASSPRGGTEAFF TGCGCCAGCAGCCCCCGGGGAGGGACTGAAGCTTTCTTT
TRBJ2-7 many - TRBV7-2 CASSLARSYEQYF TGTGCCAGCAGTTTAGCTCGGTCTTACGAGCAGTACTTC
TRBJ2-7 - TRBD2 TRBV4-3 CASSQETSGGASYEQYF TGCGCCAGCAGCCAAGAGACTAGCGGAGGGGCATCCTACGAGCAGTACTTC
TRBJ2-3 - TRBD2 TRBV7-9 CASSHSGGGTDTQYF TGTGCCAGCAGTCATAGCGGGGGAGGCACAGATACGCAGTATTTT
TRBJ2-7 many - TRBV28 CASSLYGGYEQYF TGTGCCAGCAGTTTATACGGGGGCTACGAGCAGTACTTT
TRBJ2-1 few TRBD2 TRBV12-3/TRBV12-4 CASSFQSAGGAVF TGTGCCAGCAGTTTTCAATCCGCGGGGGGCGCGGTCTTC
TRBJ1-1 few - TRBV6-2/TRBV6-3 CASSHQDREAFF TGTGCCAGCAGTCACCAGGACAGAGAAGCTTTCTTT
TRBJ2-1 few TRBD1 TRBV5-6 CASSLDRGFEQFF TGTGCCAGCAGCCTGGACAGGGGTTTTGAGCAGTTCTTC
TRBJ1-1 - - TRBV9 CASSVESGPSEAFF TGTGCCAGCAGCGTAGAGTCGGGGCCTTCGGAAGCTTTCTTT
TRBJ2-5 - - TRBV24-1 CATSDPTDYQETQYF TGTGCCACCAGTGACCCGACAGATTACCAAGAGACCCAGTACTTC
TRBJ2-7 few - TRBV20-1 CSASDIVMGSYEQYF TGCAGTGCTAGCGACATAGTGATGGGCTCCTACGAGCAGTACTTC
TRBJ1-1 - - TRBV9 CASSVLGPGNTEAFF TGTGCCAGCAGCGTACTCGGCCCAGGGAACACTGAAGCTTTCTTT
TRBJ2-5 - - TRBV7-9 CASSLVGNQETQYF TGTGCCAGCAGCTTAGTGGGAAACCAAGAGACCCAGTACTTC
TRBJ2-6 few - TRBV28 CASSPLRFAGANVLTF TGTGCCAGCAGTCCTCTGAGGTTTGCTGGGGCCAACGTCCTGACTTTC
TRBJ2-1 - - TRBV27 CASSSPVEEQFF TGTGCCAGCAGTTCCCCCGTGGAGGAGCAGTTCTTC
TRBJ1-1 - - TRBV4-3 CASSQDWTEEAFF TGCGCCAGCAGCCAAGATTGGACAGAGGAAGCTTTCTTT
TRBJ2-2 - TRBD2 TRBV2 CASSETSGVLGELFF TGTGCCAGCAGTGAGACTAGCGGGGTCCTCGGGGAGCTGTTTTTT